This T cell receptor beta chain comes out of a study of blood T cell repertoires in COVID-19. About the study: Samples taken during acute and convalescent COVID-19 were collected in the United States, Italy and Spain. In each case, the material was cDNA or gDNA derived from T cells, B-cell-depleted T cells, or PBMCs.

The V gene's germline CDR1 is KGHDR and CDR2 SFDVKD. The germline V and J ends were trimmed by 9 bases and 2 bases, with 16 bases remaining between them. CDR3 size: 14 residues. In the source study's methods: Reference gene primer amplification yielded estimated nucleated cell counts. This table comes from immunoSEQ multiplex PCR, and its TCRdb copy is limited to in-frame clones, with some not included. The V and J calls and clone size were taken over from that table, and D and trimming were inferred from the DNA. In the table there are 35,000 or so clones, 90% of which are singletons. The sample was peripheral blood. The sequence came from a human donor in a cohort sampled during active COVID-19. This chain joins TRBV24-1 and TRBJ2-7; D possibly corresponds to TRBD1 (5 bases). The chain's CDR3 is CATGQGDPPYEQYF. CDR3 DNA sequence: TGTGCCACCGGTCAGGGTGATCCACCCTACGAGCAGTACTTC.